One TCR beta chain is described in this entry. Antigen: not known. This sample is drawn from a study of resident and recirculating memory T cells in vitiligo. Study results and limitations: Vitiligo lesions lacked a unique dominant clone, and clonality varied. Different lesions suggested infiltration by different T cell clones.

TCRdb's table, derived via immunoSEQ multiplex PCR, lists solely in-frame clones and lacks some. This sample has tens of thousands of clones; about 92% occur once, and the top ten carry approximately 4.8%. The origin of this receptor is a male donor with vitiligo. The specimen sequenced was blood.

CDR3 nucleotide sequence: TGTGCCAGCAGTGAAGACACGTACGAGCAGTACTTC. Amino acid sequence: CASSEDTYEQYF. This chain links TRBV2 with TRBJ2-7; D is undetermined. The CDR3 contains 12 residues. V lost 1 base and J lost 4, with 5 bases in between. Per germline, CDR1 SNHLY and CDR2 FYNNEI.